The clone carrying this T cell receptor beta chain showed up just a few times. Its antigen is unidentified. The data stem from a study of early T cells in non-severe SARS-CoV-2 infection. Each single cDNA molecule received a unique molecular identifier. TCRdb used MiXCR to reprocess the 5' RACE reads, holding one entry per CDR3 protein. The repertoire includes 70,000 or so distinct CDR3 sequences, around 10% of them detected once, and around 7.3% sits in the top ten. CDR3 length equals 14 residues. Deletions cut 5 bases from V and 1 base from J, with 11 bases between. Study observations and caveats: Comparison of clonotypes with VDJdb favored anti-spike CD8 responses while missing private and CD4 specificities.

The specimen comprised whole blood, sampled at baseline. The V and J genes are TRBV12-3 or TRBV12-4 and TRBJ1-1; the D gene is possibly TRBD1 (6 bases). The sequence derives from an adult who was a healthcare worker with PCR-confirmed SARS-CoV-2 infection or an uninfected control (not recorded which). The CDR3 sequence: CASSAGTPNTEAFF. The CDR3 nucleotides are TGTGCCAGCAGTGCCGGGACACCGAACACTGAAGCTTTCTTT.